These T cell receptor beta chains were read from a single sample in a study of blood T cell repertoires in COVID-19. Libraries were prepared by immunoSEQ multiplex PCR; TCRdb keeps only in-frame clonotypes and omits some of them. The sample contains approximately 210,000 clones, approximately 90% of which appear only once. The sequenced sample was peripheral blood. These TCRs come from a man between 50 and 59 years old with COVID-19, enrolled during active disease. Both conserved end residues are part of each CDR3. A D gene is named only where the DNA matches it firmly. A row's size may be missing; if present it is once, few, many or a size class.

J gene | D gene | V gene | clone size | CDR3 DNA | CDR3 protein
TRBJ1-6 | . | TRBV7-9 | . | TGTGCCAGCAGCTTAGGAGGTTCCTATAATTCACCCCTCCACTTT | CASSLGGSYNSPLHF
TRBJ1-1 | TRBD1 | TRBV28 | . | TGTGCCAGCAGTGTGGACAGGGTTAAAGCTTTCTTT | CASSVDRVKAFF
TRBJ2-7 | TRBD2 | TRBV9 | many | TGTGCCAGCAGCCCCTCTAGCGGGAATTTTCCCTACGAGCAGTACTTC | CASSPSSGNFPYEQYF
TRBJ2-7 | TRBD1 | TRBV7-9 | . | TGTGCCAGCAGCTCCGACAGGGTCGCCTACGAGCAGTACTTC | CASSSDRVAYEQYF
TRBJ1-1 | TRBD1 | TRBV6-5 | once | TGTGCCAGCAGAATGGACAGGGTGAACACTGAAGCTTTCTTT | CASRMDRVNTEAFF
TRBJ2-7 | TRBD2 | TRBV11-2 | once | TGTGCCAGCAGACGACCGGGACTAGCGGCCTACGAGCAGTACTTC | CASRRPGLAAYEQYF
TRBJ1-3 | . | TRBV20-1 | . | TGCAGTGCTAGTCAGGGGAACTCTGGAAACACCATATATTTT | CSASQGNSGNTIYF
TRBJ1-2 | TRBD1 | TRBV3-1/TRBV3-2 | . | TGTGCCAGCAGCCAGATAGAGAGGGGGCGGCGGCATGGGGGCTACACCTTC | CASSQIERGRRHGGYTF
TRBJ2-1 | TRBD2 | TRBV2 | . | TGTGCCAGCAGTGACCTGACTAGCGGAACCTACAATGAGCAGTTCTTC | CASSDLTSGTYNEQFF
TRBJ1-1 | . | TRBV12-3/TRBV12-4 | . | TGTGCCAGCAGCGGAACCAGGGGTGAAGCTTTCTTT | CASSGTRGEAFF
TRBJ2-2 | . | TRBV7-6 | . | TGTGCCAGCAGCCCACAAACTAGGAGCGCCGGGGAGCTGTTTTTT | CASSPQTRSAGELFF
TRBJ1-1 | . | TRBV3-1/TRBV3-2 | . | TGTGCCAGCAGCCATACAGGGAACACTGAAGCTTTCTTT | CASSHTGNTEAFF
TRBJ2-3 | TRBD2 | TRBV18 | once | TGTGCCAGCTCATCGCGGGAGGGAGCAGATACGCAGTATTTT | CASSSREGADTQYF
TRBJ1-1 | . | TRBV29-1 | . | TGCAGCGTTGGTATGGGCGGGCACCCTGAAGCTTTCTTT | CSVGMGGHPEAFF
TRBJ1-6 | . | TRBV27 | . | TGTGCCAGCAGTTTAGTTGGGGGGGACTCCTATAATTCACCCCTCCACTTT | CASSLVGGDSYNSPLHF
TRBJ1-6 | . | TRBV3-1/TRBV3-2 | few | TGTGCCAGCAGCCCTCTACTCAGGGAAAGTAATTCACCCCTCCACTTT | CASSPLLRESNSPLHF
TRBJ1-5 | TRBD1 | TRBV19 | . | TGTGCCAGTAGTTTGGGACAGTTTAGCAATCAGCCCCAGCATTTT | CASSLGQFSNQPQHF
TRBJ1-1 | TRBD1 | TRBV5-1 | . | TGCGCCAGCAGCTTGTCCACAGGGGGCGCTTATTCCGTGAACACTGAAGCTTTCTTT | CASSLSTGGAYSVNTEAFF
TRBJ2-1 | TRBD2 | TRBV5-1 | . | TGCGCCAGCAGCTTGTCACTAGCGGGAGAGGGTGAGCAGTTCTTC | CASSLSLAGEGEQFF
TRBJ2-7 | TRBD2 | TRBV3-1/TRBV3-2 | once | TGTGCCAGCAGCCAAGATTACGGGAGGGCCTACGAGCAGTACTTC | CASSQDYGRAYEQYF
TRBJ2-5 | . | TRBV19 | . | TGTGCCAGTAGTATCCCTCGGGAGACCCAGTACTTC | CASSIPRETQYF
TRBJ2-1 | . | TRBV19 | . | TGTGCCAGTAGTATAGTAACAGGGATTAGCTCCTACAATGAGCAGTTCTTC | CASSIVTGISSYNEQFF